A selection of T cell receptor beta chains follows, all from one sample in a study of blood T cell repertoires in COVID-19. Produced via immunoSEQ multiplex PCR; TCRdb's table is partial and in-frame only. The sample lists approximately 51,000 clones; about 89% were seen once. The specimen sequenced was peripheral blood. The receptors shown here come from a man between 65 and 80 years old with active COVID-19. CDR3s include the opening cysteine and the closing phenylalanine or tryptophan. Each record gives: J gene, clone size, D gene, V gene, CDR3 DNA, CDR3 protein. A D gene is named only where the DNA matches it firmly. Not every row has a clone size; where given, it reads once, few, many or a size class.

TRBJ2-1 | NA | TRBD1 | TRBV2 | TGTGCCAGCACCGAAGGGACAGACACCTACAATGAGCAGTTCTTC | CASTEGTDTYNEQFF
TRBJ2-1 | NA | NA | TRBV7-2 | TGTGCCAGCAGCCAACAGGGCTTCCACAATGAGCAGTTCTTC | CASSQQGFHNEQFF
TRBJ2-6 | once | NA | TRBV7-2 | TGTGCCAGCAGCTTCCGGGATTTCGGTATCTCTGGGGCCAACGTCCTGACTTTC | CASSFRDFGISGANVLTF
TRBJ1-1 | NA | NA | TRBV10-3 | TGTGCCATCAGTGAGGTCGGGGCGGGGGACACTGAAGCTTTCTTT | CAISEVGAGDTEAFF
TRBJ2-3 | once | NA | TRBV10-3 | TGTGCCATCAGAGCAGGCATCACAGATACGCAGTATTTT | CAIRAGITDTQYF
TRBJ1-5 | once | TRBD1 | TRBV19 | TGTGCCAGTAGTAATACAGGGGCAAGCCAGCCCCAGCATTTT | CASSNTGASQPQHF
TRBJ2-1 | NA | TRBD1 | TRBV19 | TGTGCCAGTAGTATAGGAGGGGGCGCCTACAATGAGCAGTTCTTC | CASSIGGGAYNEQFF
TRBJ2-7 | few | NA | TRBV30 | TGTGCCTGGAGTCCTGCCTCGGTTGAGCAGTACTTC | CAWSPASVEQYF
TRBJ2-5 | NA | NA | TRBV7-9 | TGTGCCAGCAGCTTAATGGGGCGGGAGACCCAGTACTTC | CASSLMGRETQYF
TRBJ1-2 | once | NA | TRBV15 | TGTGCCACCTCGCTGCGGGGGGCGAATGGCTACACCTTC | CATSLRGANGYTF
TRBJ2-3 | few | NA | TRBV24-1 | TGTGCCACCAGTGTGGGGGCTGGTACGCAGTATTTT | CATSVGAGTQYF
TRBJ2-7 | NA | TRBD2 | TRBV2 | TGTGCCGGGGGACTAGGGAACTACGAGCAGTACTTC | CAGGLGNYEQYF
TRBJ2-7 | NA | NA | TRBV6-6 | TGTGCCAGCAGACAGGCCACCTACGAGCAGTACTTC | CASRQATYEQYF
TRBJ1-2 | NA | TRBD1 | TRBV7-2 | TGTGCCAGCAGCTTGGGACAGGGCTCGGTATCGCATGGCTACACCTTC | CASSLGQGSVSHGYTF
TRBJ2-6 | NA | NA | TRBV4-2 | TGTGCCAGCAGCCTACCTACGCCCGGGTCTGGGGCCAACGTCCTGACTTTC | CASSLPTPGSGANVLTF
TRBJ2-7 | NA | NA | TRBV30 | TGTGCCTGGACGGACAGCACCTACGAGCAGTACTTC | CAWTDSTYEQYF
TRBJ1-4 | NA | TRBD1 | TRBV3-1/TRBV3-2 | TGTGCCAGCAGCCGCGAGACAGGGGATGAAAAACTGTTTTTT | CASSRETGDEKLFF
TRBJ1-2 | NA | TRBD1 | TRBV4-1 | TGCGCCAGCAGCCAAGAGGGACAGGGGGCAGTTGGCTACACCTTC | CASSQEGQGAVGYTF
TRBJ1-4 | NA | NA | TRBV9 | TGTGCCAGCAGCGCAAGAGGAGAGATCGGAGAAAAACTGTTTTTT | CASSARGEIGEKLFF